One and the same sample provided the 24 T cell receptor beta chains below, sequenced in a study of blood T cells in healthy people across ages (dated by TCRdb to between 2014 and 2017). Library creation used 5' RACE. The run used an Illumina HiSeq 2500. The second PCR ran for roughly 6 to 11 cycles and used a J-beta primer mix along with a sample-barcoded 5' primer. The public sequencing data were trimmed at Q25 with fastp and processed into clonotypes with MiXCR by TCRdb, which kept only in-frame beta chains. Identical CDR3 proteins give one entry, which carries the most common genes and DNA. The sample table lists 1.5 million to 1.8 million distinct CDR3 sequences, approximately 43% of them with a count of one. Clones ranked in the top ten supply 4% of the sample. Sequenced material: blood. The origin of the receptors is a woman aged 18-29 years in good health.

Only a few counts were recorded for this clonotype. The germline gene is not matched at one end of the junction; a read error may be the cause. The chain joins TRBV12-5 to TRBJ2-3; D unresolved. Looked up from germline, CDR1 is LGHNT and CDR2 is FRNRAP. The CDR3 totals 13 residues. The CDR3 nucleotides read TGTGCTAGTGGTGTGGTGTCCACAGATACGCAGTATTTT. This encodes CASGVVSTDTQYF. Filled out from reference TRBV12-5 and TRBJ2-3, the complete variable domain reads DARVTQTPRHKVTEMGQEVTMRCQPILGHNTVFWYRQTMMQGLELLAYFRNRAPLDDSGMPKDRFSAEMPDATLATLKIQPSEPRDSAVYFCASGVVSTDTQYFGPGTRLTVL.

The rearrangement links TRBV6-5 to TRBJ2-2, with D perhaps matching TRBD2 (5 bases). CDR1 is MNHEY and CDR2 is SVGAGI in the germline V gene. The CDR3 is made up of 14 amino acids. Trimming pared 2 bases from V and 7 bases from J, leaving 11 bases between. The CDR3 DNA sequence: TGTGCCAGCAGTTACGAGGGCCGTGACGGGGAGCTGTTTTTT. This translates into CASSYEGRDGELFF.

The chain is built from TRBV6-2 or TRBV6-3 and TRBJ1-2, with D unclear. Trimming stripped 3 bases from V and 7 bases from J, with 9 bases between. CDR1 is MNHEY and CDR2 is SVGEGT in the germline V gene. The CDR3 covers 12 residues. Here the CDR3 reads CASSYRRTGYTF. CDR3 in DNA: TGTGCCAGCAGTTATCGTCGAACTGGCTACACCTTC.

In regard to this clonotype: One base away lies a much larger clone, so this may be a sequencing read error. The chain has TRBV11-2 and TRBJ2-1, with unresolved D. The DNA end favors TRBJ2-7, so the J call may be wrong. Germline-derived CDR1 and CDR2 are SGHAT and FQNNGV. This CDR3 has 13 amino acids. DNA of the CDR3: TGTGCCAGCAGCTTAGTCTCCTACAATGAGCAGTACTTC. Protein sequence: CASSLVSYNEQYF.

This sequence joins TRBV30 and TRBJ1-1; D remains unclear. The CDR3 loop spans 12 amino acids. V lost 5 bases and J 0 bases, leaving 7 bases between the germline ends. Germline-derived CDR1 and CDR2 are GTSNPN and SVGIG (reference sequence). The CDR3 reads CAWVTLNTEAFF. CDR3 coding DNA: TGTGCCTGGGTGACTTTGAACACTGAAGCTTTCTTT. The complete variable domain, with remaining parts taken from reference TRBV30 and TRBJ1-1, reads SQTIHQWPATLVQPVGSPLSLECTVEGTSNPNLYWYRQAAGRGLQLLFYSVGIGQISSEVPQNLSASRPQDRQFILSSKKLLLSDSGFYLCAWVTLNTEAFFGQGTRLTVV.

The CDR3 sequence is CASSLEDREPVYYGYTF. CDR3 in DNA: TGTGCCAGCAGCTTAGAGGACAGGGAGCCCGTTTACTATGGCTACACCTTC. The V and J genes are TRBV7-9 and TRBJ1-2; 8 bases fit TRBD1. The ends lost 1 base at V and 3 bases at J; junction bases unmatched: 10. Germline CDR1 reads SEHNR; CDR2 reads FQNEAQ (reference sequence). The CDR3 consists of 17 residues. Combining the CDR3 with reference TRBV7-9 and TRBJ1-2 gives the whole variable domain DTGVSQNPRHKITKRGQNVTFRCDPISEHNRLYWYRQTLGQGPEFLTYFQNEAQLEKSRLLSDRFSAERPKGSFSTLEIQRTEQGDSAMYLCASSLEDREPVYYGYTFGSGTRLTVV.

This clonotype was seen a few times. CDR3 nucleotide sequence: TGCAGTGCTAGTAGGGACAGGGTGTATTCACCCCTCCACTTT. This translates into CSASRDRVYSPLHF. V and J are TRBV20-1 and TRBJ1-6; 9 bases align to TRBD1. The germline CDR1 and CDR2 sequences are DFQATT and SNEGSKA (reference sequence). The J segment lost 8 bases and the V segment lost 3 bases, leaving 5 bases of the junction unmatched. This CDR3 comprises 14 residues.

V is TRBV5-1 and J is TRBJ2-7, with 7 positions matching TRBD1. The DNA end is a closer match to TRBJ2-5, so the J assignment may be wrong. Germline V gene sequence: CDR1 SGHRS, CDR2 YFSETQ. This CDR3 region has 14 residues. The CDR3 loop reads CASSSYRQGETQYF. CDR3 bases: TGCGCCAGCAGCTCCTACAGACAGGGAGAGACCCAGTACTTC.

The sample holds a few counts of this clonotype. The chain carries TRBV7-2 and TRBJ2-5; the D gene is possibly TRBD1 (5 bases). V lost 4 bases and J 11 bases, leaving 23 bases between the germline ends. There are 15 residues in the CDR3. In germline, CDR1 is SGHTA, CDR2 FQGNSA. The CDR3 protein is CASSSQAGMKGEQYF. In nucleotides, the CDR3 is TGTGCCAGCAGCTCTCAGGCAGGGATGAAGGGTGAGCAGTACTTC.

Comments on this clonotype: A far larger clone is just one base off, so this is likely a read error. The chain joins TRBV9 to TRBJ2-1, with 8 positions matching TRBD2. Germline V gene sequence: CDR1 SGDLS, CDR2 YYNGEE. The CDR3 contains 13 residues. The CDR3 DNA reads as TGTGTCAGCAGCGGGAGCTCCTACAATGAGCAGTTCTTC. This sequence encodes CVSSGSSYNEQFF.

CDR3 coding DNA: TGCGCCAGCAGCCAAGAGAAGGCTAACACAGATACGCAGTATTTT. Its protein is CASSQEKANTDTQYF. This chain links TRBV4-3 with TRBJ2-3; no reliable D call. The CDR3 totals 15 residues. The germline V and J ends were trimmed by 0 bases and 2 bases, with 9 bases remaining between them. CDR1 and CDR2 (germline): LGHNA, YSLEER.

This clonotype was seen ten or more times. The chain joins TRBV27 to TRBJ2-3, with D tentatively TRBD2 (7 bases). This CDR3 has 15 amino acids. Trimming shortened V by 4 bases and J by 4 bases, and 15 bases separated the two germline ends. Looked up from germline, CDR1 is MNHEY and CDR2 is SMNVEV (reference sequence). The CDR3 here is CASSSAWGGSDTQYF. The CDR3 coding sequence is TGTGCCAGCAGTTCGGCATGGGGGGGCTCAGATACGCAGTATTTT.

Here the CDR3 reads CASSRLLDPGELFF. CDR3 nucleotides: TGTGCCAGCAGTCGCCTCCTAGATCCCGGGGAGCTGTTTTTT. This chain joins TRBV6-2 or TRBV6-3 and TRBJ2-2; no reliable D call. The CDR3 contains 14 residues. The V and J ends lost 5 bases and 6 bases respectively, with 13 bases between them. Germline V gives CDR1 MNHEY, CDR2 SVGEGT.

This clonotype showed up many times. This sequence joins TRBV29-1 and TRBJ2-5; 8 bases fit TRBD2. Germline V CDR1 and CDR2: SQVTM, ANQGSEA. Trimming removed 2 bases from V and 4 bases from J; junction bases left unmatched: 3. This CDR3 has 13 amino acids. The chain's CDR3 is CSVEIGGAETQYF. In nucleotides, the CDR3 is TGCAGCGTTGAAATCGGGGGGGCAGAGACCCAGTACTTC. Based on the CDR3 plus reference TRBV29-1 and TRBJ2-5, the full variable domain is SAVISQKPSRDICQRGTSLTIQCQVDSQVTMMFWYRQQPGQSLTLIATANQGSEATYESGFVIDKFPISRPNLTFSTLTVSNMSPEDSSIYLCSVEIGGAETQYFGPGTRLLVL.

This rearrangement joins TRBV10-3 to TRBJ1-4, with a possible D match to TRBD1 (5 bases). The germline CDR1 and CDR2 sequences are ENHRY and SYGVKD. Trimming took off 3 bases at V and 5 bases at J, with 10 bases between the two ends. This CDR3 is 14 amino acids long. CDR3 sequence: CAISDGTANEKLFF. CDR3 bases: TGTGCCATCAGTGACGGGACGGCAAATGAAAAACTGTTTTTT.

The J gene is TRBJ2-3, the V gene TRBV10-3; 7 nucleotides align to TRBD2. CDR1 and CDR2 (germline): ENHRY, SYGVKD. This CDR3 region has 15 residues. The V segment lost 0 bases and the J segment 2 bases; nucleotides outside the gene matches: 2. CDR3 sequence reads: CAISESAGATDTQYF. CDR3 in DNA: TGTGCCATCAGTGAGTCGGCGGGAGCCACAGATACGCAGTATTTT.

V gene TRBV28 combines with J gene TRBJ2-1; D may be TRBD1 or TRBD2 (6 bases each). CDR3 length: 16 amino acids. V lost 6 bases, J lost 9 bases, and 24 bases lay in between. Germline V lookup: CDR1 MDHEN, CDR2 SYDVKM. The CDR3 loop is CASRISFKTGRCEQFF. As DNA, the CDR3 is TGTGCCAGCAGAATATCCTTCAAAACAGGGAGGTGTGAGCAGTTCTTC. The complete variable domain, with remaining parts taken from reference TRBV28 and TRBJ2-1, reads DVKVTQSSRYLVKRTGEKVFLECVQDMDHENMFWYRQDPGLGLRLIYFSYDVKMKEKGDIPEGYSVSREKKERFSLILESASTNQTSMYLCASRISFKTGRCEQFFGPGTRLTVL.

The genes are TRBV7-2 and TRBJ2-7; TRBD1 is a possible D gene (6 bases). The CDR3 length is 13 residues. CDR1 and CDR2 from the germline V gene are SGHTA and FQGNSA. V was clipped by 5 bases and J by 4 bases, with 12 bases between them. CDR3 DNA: TGTGCCAGCAGCGTCATGCAGGGGTACGAGCAGTACTTC. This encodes CASSVMQGYEQYF.

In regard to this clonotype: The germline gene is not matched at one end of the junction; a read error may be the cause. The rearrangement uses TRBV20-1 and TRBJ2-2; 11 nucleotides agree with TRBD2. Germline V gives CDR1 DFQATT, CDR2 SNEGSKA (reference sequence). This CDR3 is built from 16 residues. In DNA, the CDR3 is TGCAGTGCTAGAGCAGTAGCGGGGGGGGAAACCGGGGAGCCGTTTTTT. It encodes CSARAVAGGETGEPFF.

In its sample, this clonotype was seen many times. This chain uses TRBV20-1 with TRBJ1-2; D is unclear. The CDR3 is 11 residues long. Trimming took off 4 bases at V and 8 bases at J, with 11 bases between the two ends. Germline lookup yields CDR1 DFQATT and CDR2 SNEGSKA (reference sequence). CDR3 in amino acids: CSAIGNEGYTF. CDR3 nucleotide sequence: TGCAGTGCTATAGGGAATGAGGGCTACACCTTC.

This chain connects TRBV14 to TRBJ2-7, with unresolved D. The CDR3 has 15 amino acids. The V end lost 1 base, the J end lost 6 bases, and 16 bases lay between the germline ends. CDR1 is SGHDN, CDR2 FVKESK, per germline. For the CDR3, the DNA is TGTGCCAGCAGCCAAGTGTATACAGCTTCGGCCGAGCAGTACTTC. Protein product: CASSQVYTASAEQYF. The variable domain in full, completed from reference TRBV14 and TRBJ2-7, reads EAGVTQFPSHSVIEKGQTVTLRCDPISGHDNLYWYRRVMGKEIKFLLHFVKESKQDESGMPNNRFLAERTGGTYSTLKVQPAELEDSGVYFCASSQVYTASAEQYFGPGTRLTVT.

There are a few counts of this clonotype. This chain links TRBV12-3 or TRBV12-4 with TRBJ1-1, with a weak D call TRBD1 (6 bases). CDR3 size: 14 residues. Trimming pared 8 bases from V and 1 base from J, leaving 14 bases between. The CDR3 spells CASGHGGPNTEAFF. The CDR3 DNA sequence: TGTGCCAGCGGGCACGGGGGGCCGAACACTGAAGCTTTCTTT.

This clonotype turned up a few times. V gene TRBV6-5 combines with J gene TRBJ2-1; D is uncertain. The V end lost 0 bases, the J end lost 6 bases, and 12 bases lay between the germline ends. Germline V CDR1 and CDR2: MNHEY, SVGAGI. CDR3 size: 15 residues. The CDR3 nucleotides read TGTGCCAGCAGTTACTCCGAAACCGGGTTCAATGAGCAGTTCTTC. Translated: CASSYSETGFNEQFF.

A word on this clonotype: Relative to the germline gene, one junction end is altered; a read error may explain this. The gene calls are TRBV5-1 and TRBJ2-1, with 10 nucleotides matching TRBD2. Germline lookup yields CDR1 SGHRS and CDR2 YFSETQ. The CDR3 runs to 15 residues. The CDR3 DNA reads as TGCACCAGCAGCCCCCTGGCTAGCGGGAGCAATGAGCAGTTCTTC. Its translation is CTSSPLASGSNEQFF.